Sequencing of this T cell receptor (beta chain) was carried out in a study of graft-versus-host responses after intestinal transplantation. On the study more broadly: Each patient got anti-thymocyte globulin induction, then tacrolimus and steroids for about 3 years.

The data were produced by immunoSEQ multiplex PCR, yet TCRdb's version contains in-frame clones alone and is incomplete. This table holds more than 90,000 clones, 90% to 95% found once. CDR3 size: 15 residues. Trimming cost V 2 bases and J 6 bases, with 13 bases left between them. Germline assignment: CDR1 LNHDA and CDR2 SQIVND (reference sequence). This clone occurred a few times. Its cognate antigen is unknown. Here the sequenced sample was unstimulated CD8+ T cells sorted from spleen or lymph node cells, taken before transplant. The source is a human donor who was the organ donor for an intestinal transplant. V gene TRBV19 combines with J gene TRBJ2-2; D unclear. This CDR3 is CASSIIGTSSGELFF. In DNA, the CDR3 is TGTGCCAGTAGTATAATTGGCACTTCGTCCGGGGAGCTGTTTTTT. The entire variable domain, with the rest obtained from reference TRBV19 and TRBJ2-2, is as follows: DGGITQSPKYLFRKEGQNVTLSCEQNLNHDAMYWYRQDPGQGLRLIYYSQIVNDFQKGDIAEGYSVSREKKESFPLTVTSAQKNPTAFYLCASSIIGTSSGELFFGEGSRLTVL.